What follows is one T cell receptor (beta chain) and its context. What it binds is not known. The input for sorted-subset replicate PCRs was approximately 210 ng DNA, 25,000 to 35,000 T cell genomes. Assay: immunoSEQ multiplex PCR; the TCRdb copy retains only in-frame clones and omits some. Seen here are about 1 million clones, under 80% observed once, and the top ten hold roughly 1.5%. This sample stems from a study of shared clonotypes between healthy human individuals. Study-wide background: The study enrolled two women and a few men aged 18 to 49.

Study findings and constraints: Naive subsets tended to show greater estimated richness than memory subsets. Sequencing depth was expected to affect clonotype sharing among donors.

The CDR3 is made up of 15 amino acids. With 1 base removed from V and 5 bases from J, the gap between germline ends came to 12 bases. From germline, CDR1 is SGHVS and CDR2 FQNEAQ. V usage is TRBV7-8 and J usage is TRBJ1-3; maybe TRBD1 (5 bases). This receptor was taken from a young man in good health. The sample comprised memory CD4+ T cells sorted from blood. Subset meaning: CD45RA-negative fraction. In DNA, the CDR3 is TGTGCCAGCAGCTTAGTGGTCCAGGGAAGAAACACCATATATTTT. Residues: CASSLVVQGRNTIYF.